Sequencing of this TCR beta chain was carried out in a study of T cell responses to AZD1222 COVID-19 vaccine. Whole-study results and caveats: All repertoire sampling was performed exclusively after the peak T cell response. Unmutated variant regions reportedly attract nearly half of all spike-specific TCRs. Most donors were white British and more were female, and clonal diversity was possibly underestimated. Baseline seropositivity characterized only six AZD1222 recipients.

With respect to this clone: The antigen remains undetermined.

Per the germline V gene, CDR1 is SGHVS and CDR2 is FQNEAQ. The CDR3 has 16 residues. V was pared by 5 bases and J by 3 bases, with 16 bases between. TCRdb's table, derived via immunoSEQ multiplex PCR, lists solely in-frame clones and lacks some. The data hold approximately 110,000 clones, with around 85% observed a single time. The receptor comes from an adult who received the AZD1222 COVID-19 vaccine. J is TRBJ1-4 and V is TRBV7-8; perhaps TRBD1 as D (5 bases). The sample consisted of peripheral blood, taken 28 days after the second AZD1222 dose. The CDR3 sequence: CASSPQWGLSNEKLFF. In nucleotides, the CDR3 is TGTGCCAGCAGCCCCCAGTGGGGACTCTCTAATGAAAAACTGTTTTTT.